A selection of T cell receptor beta chains follows, all from one sample in a study of T-cell reconstitution after alpha-beta-depleted transplantation in children. TCRdb used MiXCR to reprocess the PCR reads, holding one entry per CDR3 protein. The repertoire holds approximately 190,000 distinct CDR3 sequences, with 5.5% to 7% as singletons. This specimen was PBMCs, taken before TCRalphabeta/CD19-depleted stem cell transplant. These receptors all stem from a girl less than two years old with combined immunodeficiency, due to receive a stem cell transplant. CDR3s include the opening cysteine and the closing phenylalanine or tryptophan. The D gene is left open where the match is weak. Size is stated for part of the rows, as once, few or many counts, or as a class when the clone is expanded.

V: TRBV15; J: TRBJ1-5; size: many; D: -; length: 13; DNA: TGTGCCACCAGCAGAGAGAACTGGGGGCCCCAGCATTTT; CDR3: CATSRENWGPQHF
V: TRBV5-5; J: TRBJ1-1; size: many; D: -; length: 17; DNA: TGTGCCAGCAGCTTGATTGTGAGTCCTCCTATGAACACTGAAGCTTTCTTT; CDR3: CASSLIVSPPMNTEAFF
V: TRBV7-3; J: TRBJ1-2; size: -; D: -; length: 13; DNA: TGTGCCAGCAGCCCCACGGGGGTCTATGGCTACACCTTC; CDR3: CASSPTGVYGYTF
V: TRBV21-1; J: TRBJ2-1; size: few; D: -; length: 15; DNA: TGTGCCAGCGACCTCCCCGGGACGCACGGTAATGAGCAGTTCTTC; CDR3: CASDLPGTHGNEQFF
V: TRBV29-1; J: TRBJ2-1; size: many; D: TRBD2; length: 13; DNA: TGCAGCCCTAGACTAGCGGACTACAATGAGCAGTTCTTC; CDR3: CSPRLADYNEQFF
V: TRBV28; J: TRBJ2-1; size: many; D: -; length: 12; DNA: TGTGCCAGCAGTTATGCGGACAATGAGCAGTTCTTC; CDR3: CASSYADNEQFF
V: TRBV12-5; J: TRBJ2-1; size: many; D: -; length: 17; DNA: TGTGCTAGTGGCTCCCCCCGAGAGGGAGGAGTAGGAAATGAGCAGTTCTTC; CDR3: CASGSPREGGVGNEQFF
V: TRBV19; J: TRBJ1-1; size: few; D: TRBD1; length: 13; DNA: TGTGCCAGTTTGGACAGGGGTTGGACTGAAGCTTTCTTT; CDR3: CASLDRGWTEAFF
V: TRBV7-2; J: TRBJ2-3; size: many; D: -; length: 13; DNA: TGTGCCAGCAACAGAAACCGGGGGGATACGCAGTATTTT; CDR3: CASNRNRGDTQYF
V: TRBV15; J: TRBJ1-4; size: -; D: -; length: 14; DNA: TGTGCCACCAGCTTGATGTTGGCTAATGAAAAACTGTTTTTT; CDR3: CATSLMLANEKLFF
V: TRBV2; J: TRBJ2-5; size: many; D: -; length: 12; DNA: TGTGCCAGCACCTCACCATTAGAGACCCAGTACTTC; CDR3: CASTSPLETQYF
V: TRBV5-4; J: TRBJ2-3; size: many; D: -; length: 12; DNA: TGTGCCAGCAGCTTGGGTCCGAATACGCAGTATTTT; CDR3: CASSLGPNTQYF
V: TRBV12-3/TRBV12-4; J: TRBJ2-1; size: many; D: TRBD2; length: 14; DNA: TGTGCCAGCAATGGCGCGGGAGTATATAATGAGCAGTTCTTC; CDR3: CASNGAGVYNEQFF
V: TRBV6-5; J: TRBJ2-7; size: many; D: TRBD2; length: 16; DNA: TGTGCCAGCAGTTTCGGACTAGCGGGGACTACCTACGAGCAGTACTTC; CDR3: CASSFGLAGTTYEQYF
V: TRBV5-1; J: TRBJ2-7; size: many; D: TRBD2; length: 15; DNA: TGCGCCAGCAGCTTGCATAGCGGGCCGGCCTACGAGCAGTACTTC; CDR3: CASSLHSGPAYEQYF
V: TRBV7-9; J: TRBJ2-7; size: many; D: -; length: 16; DNA: TGTGCCAGCAGCTTAGTTGTGTCGTGGCACCCCCAGGAGGAGTACTTC; CDR3: CASSLVVSWHPQEEYF
V: TRBV27; J: TRBJ2-2; size: many; D: -; length: 15; DNA: TGTGCCAGCAGTCTTAACGGGAGGAACACCGGGGAGCTGTTTTTT; CDR3: CASSLNGRNTGELFF
V: TRBV12-3/TRBV12-4; J: TRBJ2-7; size: many; D: TRBD2; length: 14; DNA: TGTGCCAGCAGCTTTAGCGGGAGTAGGGACGAGCAGTACTTC; CDR3: CASSFSGSRDEQYF
V: TRBV5-1; J: TRBJ1-3; size: many; D: -; length: 14; DNA: TGCGCCAGCAGCTCTGGGCCGTCTGGAAACACCATATATTTT; CDR3: CASSSGPSGNTIYF
V: TRBV10-3; J: TRBJ2-7; size: many; D: TRBD1; length: 13; DNA: TGTGCCATCAGTACTGGACAGGGCTACGAGCAGTACTTC; CDR3: CAISTGQGYEQYF
V: TRBV5-1; J: TRBJ2-1; size: many; D: -; length: 16; DNA: TGCGCCAGCAGCTTCGATCGGGAGAGCTCCTACAATGAGCAGTTCTTC; CDR3: CASSFDRESSYNEQFF
V: TRBV18; J: TRBJ1-1; size: many; D: -; length: 16; DNA: TGTGCCAGCTCACCTATACATGGGCAGGAGAACACTGAAGCTTTCTTT; CDR3: CASSPIHGQENTEAFF
V: TRBV29-1; J: TRBJ2-2; size: many; D: -; length: 11; DNA: TGCAGCGTTGACAACACCGGGGAGCTGTTTTTT; CDR3: CSVDNTGELFF
V: TRBV24-1; J: TRBJ2-7; size: many; D: -; length: 13; DNA: TGTGCCACCAGTGACAACTACAGGGAGGCGGTGTACTTC; CDR3: CATSDNYREAVYF
V: TRBV25-1; J: TRBJ2-6; size: many; D: -; length: 14; DNA: TGTGCCAGCAGGGGGTACTCTGGGGCCAACGTCCTGACTTTC; CDR3: CASRGYSGANVLTF
V: TRBV7-9; J: TRBJ2-1; size: many; D: TRBD1; length: 16; DNA: TGTGCCAGCAGCCCACGGACAGGGGAAGCCTACAATGAGCAGTTCTTC; CDR3: CASSPRTGEAYNEQFF
V: TRBV4-1; J: TRBJ2-1; size: many; D: TRBD1; length: 16; DNA: TGCGCCAGCAGCCAAGACGGACAGGGTTCCTACAATGAGCAGTTCTTC; CDR3: CASSQDGQGSYNEQFF
V: TRBV7-8; J: TRBJ2-5; size: many; D: -; length: 13; DNA: TGTGCCAGCAGCTCCGACCCCGAAGAGACCCAGTACTTC; CDR3: CASSSDPEETQYF
V: TRBV5-1; J: TRBJ1-3; size: many; D: -; length: 16; DNA: TGCGCCAGCAGCTTCGGCGACCCGCCGGTTGGAAACACCATATATTTT; CDR3: CASSFGDPPVGNTIYF
V: TRBV29-1; J: TRBJ1-1; size: many; D: -; length: 16; DNA: TGCAGCGTTGAAGACTACCTCGGCGTGGAGAACACTGAAGCTTTCTTT; CDR3: CSVEDYLGVENTEAFF
V: TRBV3-1; J: TRBJ2-1; size: many; D: TRBD2; length: 16; DNA: TGTGCCAGCAGCCAAGATTGGATAGCGGGGCGGAATGAGCAGTTCTTC; CDR3: CASSQDWIAGRNEQFF
V: TRBV29-1; J: TRBJ1-2; size: many; D: TRBD1; length: 14; DNA: TGCAGCGTTGACGACAGGGGCCCATCCCATGGCTACACCTTC; CDR3: CSVDDRGPSHGYTF
V: TRBV29-1; J: TRBJ2-3; size: many; D: -; length: 13; DNA: TGCAGCGTTGTTGGACCCGGACCAGATACGCAGTATTTT; CDR3: CSVVGPGPDTQYF
V: TRBV2; J: TRBJ1-2; size: many; D: -; length: 14; DNA: TGTGCCAGCAGTGAAGCGAAAGCGAGCTATGGCTACACCTTC; CDR3: CASSEAKASYGYTF
V: TRBV3-1; J: TRBJ1-1; size: few; D: -; length: 17; DNA: TGTGCCAGCAGCCAAGCACACCAGGGAGGGATGAACACTGAAGCTTTCTTT; CDR3: CASSQAHQGGMNTEAFF
V: TRBV20-1; J: TRBJ1-1; size: many; D: -; length: 11; DNA: TGCAGTGCTCCACAAGACGCTGAAGCTTTCTTT; CDR3: CSAPQDAEAFF
V: TRBV25-1; J: TRBJ2-7; size: many; D: -; length: 16; DNA: TGTGCCAGCAGTGAATTCTTCGGACAGCCTGTCCACGAGCAGTACTTC; CDR3: CASSEFFGQPVHEQYF
V: TRBV14; J: TRBJ2-1; size: many; D: -; length: 16; DNA: TGTGCCAGCAGCCCGAATCGGGGGGCCAAAGGGGCTGAGCAGTTCTTC; CDR3: CASSPNRGAKGAEQFF
V: TRBV15; J: TRBJ1-5; size: many; D: -; length: 15; DNA: TGTGCCACCAGCAGAAACAGAGGTGGCAATCAGCCCCAGCATTTT; CDR3: CATSRNRGGNQPQHF
V: TRBV5-1; J: TRBJ2-5; size: many; D: TRBD2; length: 17; DNA: TGCGCCAGCAGCTTGGATACTACTAGCGGGGTCCAAGAGACCCAGTACTTC; CDR3: CASSLDTTSGVQETQYF
V: TRBV7-8; J: TRBJ2-3; size: many; D: -; length: 11; DNA: TGTGCCAGCAGCGGTAGCGAGACGCAGTATTTT; CDR3: CASSGSETQYF
V: TRBV2; J: TRBJ2-1; size: many; D: -; length: 17; DNA: TGTGCCAGCAGTGACTTAGCGGTATTAAGCTCCTACAATGAGCAGTTCTTC; CDR3: CASSDLAVLSSYNEQFF
V: TRBV3-1; J: TRBJ1-5; size: few; D: -; length: 15; DNA: TGTGCCAGCAGCCAAGGGGGGCGTAGCAATCAGCCCCAGCATTTT; CDR3: CASSQGGRSNQPQHF
V: TRBV12-3/TRBV12-4; J: TRBJ2-3; size: many; D: -; length: 12; DNA: TGTGCCAGCAGTTTTTTCAGAGATACGCAGTATTTT; CDR3: CASSFFRDTQYF
V: TRBV4-1; J: TRBJ2-3; size: many; D: -; length: 16; DNA: TGCGCCAGCAGCCAAGGGGGCGTCAGCTTCACAGATACGCAGTATTTT; CDR3: CASSQGGVSFTDTQYF
V: TRBV11-1; J: TRBJ2-6; size: many; D: -; length: 13; DNA: TGTGCCAGCAGCTTAGGTGGGGCCAACGTCCTGACTTTC; CDR3: CASSLGGANVLTF
V: TRBV7-6; J: TRBJ1-2; size: many; D: -; length: 13; DNA: TGTGCCAGCAGCGCCGGGGGTTTCTATGGCTACACCTTC; CDR3: CASSAGGFYGYTF
V: TRBV12-3/TRBV12-4; J: TRBJ2-1; size: many; D: TRBD2; length: 19; DNA: TGTGCCAGCAGTTTGGGCCTAGCGGTCTTCGGTGGCTCCTACAATGAGCAGTTCTTC; CDR3: CASSLGLAVFGGSYNEQFF
V: TRBV7-9; J: TRBJ2-7; size: many; D: -; length: 16; DNA: TGTGCCAGCAGCAAACCGGACAGTTCCTTACCCTACGAGCAGTACTTC; CDR3: CASSKPDSSLPYEQYF
V: TRBV12-3/TRBV12-4; J: TRBJ1-1; size: many; D: -; length: 14; DNA: TGTGCCAGCAGTTTAGGGGGATTGGGTGCTGAAGCTTTCTTT; CDR3: CASSLGGLGAEAFF
V: TRBV29-1; J: TRBJ1-1; size: many; D: TRBD1; length: 12; DNA: TGCAGCGTTGAAGGGGACAGATTTGAAGCTTTCTTT; CDR3: CSVEGDRFEAFF
V: TRBV29-1; J: TRBJ2-3; size: many; D: -; length: 16; DNA: TGCAGCGTTGAAGGCTGGCCTAGCGATTCAACAGATACGCAGTATTTT; CDR3: CSVEGWPSDSTDTQYF
V: TRBV20-1; J: TRBJ2-1; size: many; D: TRBD2; length: 14; DNA: TGCAGTGTCCCGGGACTACCCAGGCGGGATGAGCAGTTCTTC; CDR3: CSVPGLPRRDEQFF
V: TRBV19; J: TRBJ2-7; size: -; D: -; length: 14; DNA: TGTGCCAGTAGTATGGGGTTGGGGCCCTACGAGCAGTACTTC; CDR3: CASSMGLGPYEQYF